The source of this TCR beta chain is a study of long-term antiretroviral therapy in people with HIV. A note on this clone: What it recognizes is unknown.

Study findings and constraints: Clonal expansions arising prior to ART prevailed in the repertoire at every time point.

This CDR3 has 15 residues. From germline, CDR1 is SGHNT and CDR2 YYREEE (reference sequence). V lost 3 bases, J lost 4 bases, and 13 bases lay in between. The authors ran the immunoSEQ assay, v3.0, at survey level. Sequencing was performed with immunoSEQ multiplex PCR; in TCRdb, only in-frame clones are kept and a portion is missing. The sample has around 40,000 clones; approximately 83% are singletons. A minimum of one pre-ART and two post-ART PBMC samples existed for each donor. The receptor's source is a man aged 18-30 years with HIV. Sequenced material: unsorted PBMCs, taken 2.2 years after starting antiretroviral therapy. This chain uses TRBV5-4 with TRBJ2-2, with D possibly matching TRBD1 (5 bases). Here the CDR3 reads CASSWVGASTGELFF. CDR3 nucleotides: TGTGCCAGCAGCTGGGTAGGGGCGAGCACCGGGGAGCTGTTTTTT. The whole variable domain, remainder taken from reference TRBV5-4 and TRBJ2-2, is ETGVTQSPTHLIKTRGQQVTLRCSSQSGHNTVSWYQQALGQGPQFIFQYYREEENGRGNFPPRFSGLQFPNYSSELNVNALELDDSALYLCASSWVGASTGELFFGEGSRLTVL.